This TCR beta chain stems from a study of blood T cells in healthy people across ages. As regards this clonotype: No antigen is known for it.

A second PCR of about 7 to 11 cycles used a sample-barcoded 5' primer and a J-beta primer mix. TCRdb passed the 5' RACE reads through MiXCR, listing each CDR3 protein once. The top ten hold roughly 34% of the sample, which has about 680,000 distinct CDR3 sequences, roughly 50% seen once. Findings and limits, study-wide: Observed TCR beta diversity showed a strong correlation with the percentage of naive T cells as measured by flow cytometry.

This TCR came from a woman aged 60 to 75 in good health. Sequencing input: blood.

The DNA of the CDR3 is TGTGCCAGCAGTACAGGGATACGAGAGACCCAGTACTTC. It specifies CASSTGIRETQYF. This chain uses TRBV28 with TRBJ2-5, with D perhaps TRBD1 (6 bases). Germline V CDR1 and CDR2: MDHEN, SYDVKM. The CDR3 has 13 residues. The V end lost 5 bases, the J end lost 4 bases, and 11 bases lay between the germline ends.